This T cell receptor (beta chain) was sequenced during a study of cytomegalovirus exposure and HLA in healthy donors. Study-level results: Productive status was seen about 90% or about 30% of the time for most TCR beta V segments in an earlier analysis. A later analysis linked a missense variant in DCLRE1C to the trimming of TCR beta V and J genes. Most likely, a cluster of highly shared sequence variants arose as a sequencing artifact.

Amplification used 60 Vbeta primers and 13 Jbeta primers. The protocol was immunoSEQ multiplex PCR, while the TCRdb copy is restricted to in-frame clones and leaves out a portion. Altogether 80,000 to 95,000 clones are present, about nine tenths being singletons, with the ten largest covering roughly 8.3%. As to this clone: Its antigen is as yet unknown.

This TCR was recovered from a man younger than 40 in good health and CMV-seropositive. What was sequenced was PBMCs.

The CDR3 sequence: CASSLHPARALEAFF. The CDR3 DNA reads TGTGCCAGCAGCTTACACCCCGCCAGGGCACTTGAAGCTTTCTTT. The J gene is TRBJ1-1, the V gene TRBV7-8; D may be TRBD1 (5 bases). CDR1 and CDR2 (germline): SGHVS, FQNEAQ. V lost 2 bases, J lost 7 bases, and 17 bases lay in between. This CDR3 spans 15 amino acids.